This T cell receptor (beta chain) was sequenced in a study of metastatic and nonmetastatic thyroid tumors. Study in general: Across peripheral blood and tumor or nodule tissue samples taken from malignant and benign thyroid patients, the repertoires were compared with one another.

This CDR3 has 13 amino acids. Germline CDR1 is LNHDA and CDR2 is SQIVND (reference sequence). Trimming removed 9 bases at V and 4 bases at J, with 12 bases between. In this sample, this clone turned up many times. What it binds is not known. Patients underwent thyroid surgery, and none had received any treatment before it. Study conclusions and caveats: It was reported that TCR beta diversity was significantly higher in malignant thyroid tumors than benign nodules, in blood and tumor.

TCRdb ran MiXCR on the PCR reads. The sample has roughly 29,000 clones, around 20% seen once. The sequencing sample was made of blood. V usage is TRBV19 and J usage is TRBJ2-2, with no clear D. The receptor comes from a female donor with papillary thyroid cancer or a benign thyroid nodule (not recorded which). Some clones in this sample may be carry-over from other donors' samples. CDR3 DNA: TGTGCCAGCGCCTTGGACCTCACCGGGGAGCTGTTTTTT. Translation: CASALDLTGELFF. The full variable domain, with the rest looked up from reference TRBV19 and TRBJ2-2, is DGGITQSPKYLFRKEGQNVTLSCEQNLNHDAMYWYRQDPGQGLRLIYYSQIVNDFQKGDIAEGYSVSREKKESFPLTVTSAQKNPTAFYLCASALDLTGELFFGEGSRLTVL.